This entry describes one T cell receptor beta chain. These data belong to a study of early T cells in non-severe SARS-CoV-2 infection. The germline V gene encodes CDR1 DFQATT and CDR2 SNEGSKA (reference sequence). The V gene lost 6 bases and the J gene lost 3 bases, with 6 bases spanning the gap. This CDR3 region has 11 residues. Via MiXCR, TCRdb re-called the 5' RACE reads, giving one row per CDR3 protein. The profile covers 70,000 to 85,000 distinct CDR3 sequences, with 12% appearing a single time and roughly 3.9% taken by the ten largest. The V and J genes are TRBV20-1 and TRBJ2-1; no firm D call. This clonotype originated in an adult who was a healthcare worker with PCR-confirmed SARS-CoV-2 infection or an uninfected control (not recorded which). Sequenced material: whole blood. As DNA, the CDR3 is TGCAGTGCCCAAAACTACAATGAGCAGTTCTTC. Translation gives CSAQNYNEQFF.